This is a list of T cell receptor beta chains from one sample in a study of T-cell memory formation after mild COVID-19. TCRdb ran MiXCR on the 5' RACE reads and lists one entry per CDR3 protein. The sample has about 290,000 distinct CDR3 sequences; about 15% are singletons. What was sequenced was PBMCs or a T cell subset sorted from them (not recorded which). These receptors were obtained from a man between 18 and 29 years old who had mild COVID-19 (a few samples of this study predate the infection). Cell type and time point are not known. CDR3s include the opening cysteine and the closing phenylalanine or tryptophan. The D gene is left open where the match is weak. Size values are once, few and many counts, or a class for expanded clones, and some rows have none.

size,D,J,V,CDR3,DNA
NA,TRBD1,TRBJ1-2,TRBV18,CASSSQGAAGYTF,TGTGCCAGCTCCTCACAGGGGGCGGCCGGCTACACCTTC
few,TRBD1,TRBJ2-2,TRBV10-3,CAIDRGRTGELFF,TGTGCCATCGACAGGGGGCGTACCGGGGAGCTGTTTTTT
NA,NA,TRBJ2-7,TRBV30,CAWSHRGPYEQYF,TGTGCCTGGAGCCACCGCGGGCCCTACGAGCAGTACTTC
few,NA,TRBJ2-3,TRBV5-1,CASNHGGLGDTQYF,TGCGCCAGCAACCATGGGGGGCTCGGAGATACGCAGTATTTT
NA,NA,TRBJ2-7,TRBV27,CASSSSGTSYEQYF,TGTGCCAGCAGTTCCAGCGGGACATCCTACGAGCAGTACTTC
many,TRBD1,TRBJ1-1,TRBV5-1,CASSLVGTGVRKGNTEAFF,TGCGCCAGCAGCTTGGTAGGGACAGGGGTGCGAAAGGGGAACACTGAAGCTTTCTTT
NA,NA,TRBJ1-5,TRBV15,CATSSRGGGFQPQHF,TGTGCCACCAGCAGCAGGGGCGGCGGGTTTCAGCCCCAGCATTTT
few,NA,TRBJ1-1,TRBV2,CASSGWVEAFF,TGTGCCAGCAGTGGATGGGTAGAAGCTTTCTTT
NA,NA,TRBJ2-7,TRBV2,CASSGARGSYEQYF,TGTGCCAGCAGTGGGGCCAGGGGCTCCTACGAGCAGTACTTC
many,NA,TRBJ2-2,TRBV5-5,CASSLRDSNTGELFF,TGTGCCAGCAGCCTTAGGGACTCGAACACCGGGGAGCTGTTTTTT
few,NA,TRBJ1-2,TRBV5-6,CASSGSGQDYGYTF,TGTGCCAGCAGCGGCAGCGGGCAGGACTATGGCTACACCTTC
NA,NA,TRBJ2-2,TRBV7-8,CASSLFGRSTGELFF,TGTGCCAGCAGCTTATTCGGGCGTAGCACCGGGGAGCTGTTTTTT
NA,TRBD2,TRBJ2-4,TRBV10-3,CAIGPSGNIQYF,TGTGCCATCGGTCCTAGCGGGAACATTCAGTACTTC
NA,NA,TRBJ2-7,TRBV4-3,CASSQDLTRSYEQYF,TGCGCCAGCAGCCAAGACCTCACCCGCTCCTACGAGCAGTACTTC
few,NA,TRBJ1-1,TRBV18,CASSPPGAKTEAFF,TGTGCCAGCTCACCGCCGGGGGCAAAAACTGAAGCTTTCTTT
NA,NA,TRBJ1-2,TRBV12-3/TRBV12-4,CASRSLGLGGYTF,TGTGCCAGCAGATCTTTGGGCTTGGGTGGCTACACCTTC
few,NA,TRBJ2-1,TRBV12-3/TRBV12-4,CASSFRRYNEQFF,TGTGCCAGCAGTTTCAGGAGATACAATGAGCAGTTCTTC
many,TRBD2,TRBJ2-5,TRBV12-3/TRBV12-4,CASSNSGGSETQYF,TGTGCCAGCAGTAATAGCGGGGGGTCGGAGACCCAGTACTTC
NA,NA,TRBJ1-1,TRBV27,CASMVVGSEAFF,TGTGCCAGCATGGTGGTCGGAAGTGAAGCTTTCTTT
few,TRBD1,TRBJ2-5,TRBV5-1,CASSLEGGEWETQYF,TGCGCCAGCAGCTTGGAAGGGGGCGAGTGGGAGACCCAGTACTTC
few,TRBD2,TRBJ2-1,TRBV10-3,CAIRSTSGGANEQFF,TGTGCCATCAGATCGACTAGCGGGGGGGCCAATGAGCAGTTCTTC
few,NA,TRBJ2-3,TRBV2,CASSESLRTTDTQYF,TGTGCCAGCAGTGAAAGTTTACGGACCACAGATACGCAGTATTTT
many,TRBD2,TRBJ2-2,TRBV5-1,CASSKRAGVPNTGELFF,TGCGCCAGCAGTAAGCGAGCGGGGGTACCGAACACCGGGGAGCTGTTTTTT
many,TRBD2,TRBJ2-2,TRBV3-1,CASSPHGGLAGGSSTGELFF,TGTGCCAGCAGCCCGCATGGAGGGCTAGCGGGGGGCTCGAGCACCGGGGAGCTGTTTTTT
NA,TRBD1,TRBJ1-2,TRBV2,CASKGTGGNYGYTF,TGTGCCAGCAAGGGAACAGGGGGAAACTATGGCTACACCTTC
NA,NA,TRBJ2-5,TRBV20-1,CSARDWANQETQYF,TGCAGTGCTAGAGATTGGGCTAACCAAGAGACCCAGTACTTC
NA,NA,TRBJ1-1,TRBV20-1,CSATEDGRVSTEAFF,TGCAGTGCTACAGAGGATGGGCGGGTATCGACTGAAGCTTTCTTT
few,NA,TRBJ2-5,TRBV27,CASSFGTGGETQYF,TGTGCCAGCAGTTTTGGTACTGGAGGGGAGACCCAGTACTTC
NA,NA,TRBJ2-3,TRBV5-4,CASSPTSADTQYF,TGTGCCAGCAGCCCCACCTCTGCCGATACGCAGTATTTT
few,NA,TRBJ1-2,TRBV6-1,CASSVVNSYGYTF,TGTGCCAGCAGTGTCGTAAACTCGTATGGCTACACCTTC
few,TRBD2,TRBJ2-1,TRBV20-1,CSARQRGAYNEQFF,TGCAGTGCTAGACAGCGGGGGGCTTACAATGAGCAGTTCTTC
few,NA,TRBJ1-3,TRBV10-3,CAISDGQQSSGNTIYF,TGTGCCATCAGTGACGGACAGCAATCCTCTGGAAACACCATATATTTT
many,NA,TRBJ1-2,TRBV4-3,CASSRGFRYTF,TGCGCCAGCAGCCGGGGGTTTCGCTACACCTTC
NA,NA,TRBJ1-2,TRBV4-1,CASSQPTTWNYGYTF,TGCGCCAGCAGCCAACCCACGACATGGAACTATGGCTACACCTTC
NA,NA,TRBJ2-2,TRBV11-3,CASSLGADTGELFF,TGTGCCAGCAGCTTAGGGGCGGACACCGGGGAGCTGTTTTTT
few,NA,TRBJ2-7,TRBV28,CASRASPNYEQYF,TGTGCCAGTAGGGCGTCTCCGAACTACGAGCAGTACTTC
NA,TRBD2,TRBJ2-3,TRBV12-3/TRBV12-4,CASSSRVAGHSDTQYF,TGTGCCAGCAGTTCGAGAGTAGCGGGGCATTCGGATACGCAGTATTTT